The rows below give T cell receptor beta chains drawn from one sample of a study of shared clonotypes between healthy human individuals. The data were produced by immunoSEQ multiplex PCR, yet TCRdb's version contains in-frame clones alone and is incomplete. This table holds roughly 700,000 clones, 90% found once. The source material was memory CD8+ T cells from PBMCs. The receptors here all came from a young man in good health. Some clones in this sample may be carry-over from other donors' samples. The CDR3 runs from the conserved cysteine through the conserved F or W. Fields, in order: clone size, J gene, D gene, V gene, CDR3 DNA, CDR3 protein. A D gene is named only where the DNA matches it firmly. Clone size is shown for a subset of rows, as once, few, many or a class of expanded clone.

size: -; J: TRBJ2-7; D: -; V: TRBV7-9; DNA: TGTGCCAGCAGCCCTGTCGGCGGCCGCTACGAGCAGTACTTC; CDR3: CASSPVGGRYEQYF
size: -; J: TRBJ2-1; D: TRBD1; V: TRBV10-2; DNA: TGCGCCAGCAGTGACCCGACAGGGGGCTTGAATGAGCAGTTCTTC; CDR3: CASSDPTGGLNEQFF
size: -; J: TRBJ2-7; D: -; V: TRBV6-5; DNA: TGTGCCAGCAGTTACGAGGCAGGGAACTACGAGCAGTACTTC; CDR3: CASSYEAGNYEQYF
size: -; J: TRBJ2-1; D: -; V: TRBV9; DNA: TGTGCCAGCAGCGTATCCTACTACAATGAGCAGTTCTTC; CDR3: CASSVSYYNEQFF
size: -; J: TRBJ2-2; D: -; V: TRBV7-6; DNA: TGTGCCAGCAGCGGGGGCGGCGGGAGCCTGAACACCGGGGAGCTGTTTTTT; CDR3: CASSGGGGSLNTGELFF
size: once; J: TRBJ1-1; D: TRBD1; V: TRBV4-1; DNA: TGCGCCAGCAGCCCCTTCGCAGGGGGCGGTTCGAACACTGAAGCTTTCTTT; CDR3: CASSPFAGGGSNTEAFF
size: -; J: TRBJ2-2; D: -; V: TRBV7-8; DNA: TGTGCCAGCAGCACCCCTCCTACCGAAGGCGGCACCGGGGAGCTGTTTTTT; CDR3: CASSTPPTEGGTGELFF
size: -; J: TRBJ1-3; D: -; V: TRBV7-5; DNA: -; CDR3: CVRSFGSGNTIYF
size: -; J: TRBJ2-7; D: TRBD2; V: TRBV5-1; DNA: TGCGCCACCCATAGCGGGAGGGCAGCAGACGAGCAGTACTTC; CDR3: CATHSGRAADEQYF
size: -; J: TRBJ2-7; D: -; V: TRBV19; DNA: TGTGCCAGTAGTATATACCGCCCAGTAGGACTTAACTACGAGCAGTACTTC; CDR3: CASSIYRPVGLNYEQYF